This T cell receptor beta chain originates from a study of siplizumab effects on memory and regulatory T cells (dated by TCRdb to between 2017 and 2020). In terms of the full investigation: The study examined how the anti-CD2 antibody siplizumab affects alloreactive T-cell subsets in allogeneic mixed lymphocyte reactions built from human PBMCs. Overall study outcomes, separate from this receptor: Among mappable alloreactive CD4+ clones, an average Treg-derived fraction of about 70% was observed with siplizumab, compared with roughly 28% in control reactions. Sequences below about 10^-5 frequency were poorly captured, so only a minor fraction of alloreactive clones could be mapped to unstimulated subsets. No functional confirmation was obtained for the suppressive function of proliferating Tregs from siplizumab cultures. The cumulative frequency of alloreactive sequences traceable to unstimulated CD4+ memory T cells was significantly reduced by siplizumab. Unstimulated naive T cells appeared more diverse than memory T cells, and naive cells seemed to contribute substantially to the alloresponse. About 80-96% of proliferating CD4+ or CD8+ clones could not be given a naive or memory phenotype.

On this clone itself: The target of this receptor is not known. The sample holds no much larger clone one base away, and base qualities are not on file.

Receptor libraries were prepared by the immunoSEQ multiplex PCR assay. The deep sequencing platform assayed about 10^5 TCR templates per sample. Genomic DNA extracted from sorted T cells was used for TCRbeta CDR3 sequencing. The original methods were these. The R programming language was used for clonal analysis of the TCRbeta CDR3 data. Unstimulated samples were compared with post-reaction CFSE-low samples to define alloreactive CD4+ and CD8+ clones. Regulatory or non-regulatory origin was assigned to alloreactive CD4+ clones by matching of sequences to sorted unstimulated Treg and non-Treg repertoires. TCRdb's version of the immuneACCESS table is confined to in-frame rearrangements and falls short of the full clone set. An unresolved V gene accounts for under half of the shortfall where checked; the remainder is of unknown origin. That table supplies the V and J calls and clone size; D and trimming were determined from the DNA. The sample table lists about 100,000 clones, 93% of them with a count of one. 0.6% to 0.7% of the sample comes from the top ten.

Sorted unstimulated T cells, along with proliferating T cells recovered from mixed lymphocyte reactions, underwent TCRbeta CDR3 sequencing. Fresh whole blood from approximately ten HLA-typed healthy donors was used to isolate PBMCs. To map where alloreactive clones came from, CD4+ regulatory T cells in the unstimulated state were FACS-sorted. Sequenced material: Tregs sorted from blood. The receptor was isolated from a human donor in good health.

The CDR3 region has the sequence CASSSGSPLQGPYEQYF. The DNA is as follows: TGTGCCAGCAGTTCCGGGTCGCCGCTCCAGGGTCCTTACGAGCAGTACTTC. This receptor chain uses TRBV27 and TRBJ2-7, with a weak D call of TRBD1 (5 bases match). Measured from the cysteine to the phenylalanine, the CDR3 is 17 residues long. Only CDR3 DNA remains: 51 bases, in frame from the first base. Taken from the germline V gene (reference sequence), the CDR1 and CDR2 loops are MNHEY and SMNVEV. The junction shows trimming of 4 bases on V and 4 bases on J, plus 23 bases between the germline ends.